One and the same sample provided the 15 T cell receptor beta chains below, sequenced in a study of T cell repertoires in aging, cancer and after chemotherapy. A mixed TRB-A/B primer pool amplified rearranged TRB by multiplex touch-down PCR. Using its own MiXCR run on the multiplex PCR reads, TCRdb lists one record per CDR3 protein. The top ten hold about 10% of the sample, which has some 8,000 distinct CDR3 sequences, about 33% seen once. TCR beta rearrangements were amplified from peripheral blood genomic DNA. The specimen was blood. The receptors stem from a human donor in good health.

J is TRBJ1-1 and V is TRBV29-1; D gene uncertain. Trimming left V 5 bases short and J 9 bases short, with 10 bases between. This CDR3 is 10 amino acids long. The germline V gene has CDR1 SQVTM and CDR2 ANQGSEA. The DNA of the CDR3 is TGCAGCGTTTCTGACGCTAAAGCTTTCTTT. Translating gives CSVSDAKAFF.

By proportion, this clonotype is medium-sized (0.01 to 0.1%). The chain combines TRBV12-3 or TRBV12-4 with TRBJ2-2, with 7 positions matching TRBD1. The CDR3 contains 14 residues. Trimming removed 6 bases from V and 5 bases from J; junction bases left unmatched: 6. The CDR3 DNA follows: TGTGCCAGCAGATATGACAGGGCAACCGGGGAGCTGTTTTTT. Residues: CASRYDRATGELFF.

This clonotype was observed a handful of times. The CDR3, as DNA: TGCGCCAGCAGCTTGGGCAGGGTCGGTGAAGCTTTCTTT. Translation gives CASSLGRVGEAFF. The chain employs TRBV5-1 and TRBJ1-1, with a possible D match to TRBD1 (5 bases). Germline CDR1 is SGHRS and CDR2 is YFSETQ. This CDR3 is 13 amino acids long. Trimming left V 0 bases short and J 7 bases short, with 10 bases between.

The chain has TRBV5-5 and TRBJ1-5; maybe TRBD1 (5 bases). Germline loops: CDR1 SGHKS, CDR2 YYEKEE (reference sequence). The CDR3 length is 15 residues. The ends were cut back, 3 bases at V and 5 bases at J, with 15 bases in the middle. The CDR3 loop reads CASSSFTGSDQPQHF. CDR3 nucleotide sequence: TGTGCCAGCAGCTCTTTTACAGGCTCTGATCAGCCCCAGCATTTT.

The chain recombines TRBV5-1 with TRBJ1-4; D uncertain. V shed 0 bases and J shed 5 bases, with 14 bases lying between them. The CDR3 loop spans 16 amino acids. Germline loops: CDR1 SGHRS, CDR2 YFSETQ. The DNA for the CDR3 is TGCGCCAGCAGCTTGGTGGGGTCGGGAGTGAATGAAAAACTGTTTTTT. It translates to CASSLVGSGVNEKLFF.

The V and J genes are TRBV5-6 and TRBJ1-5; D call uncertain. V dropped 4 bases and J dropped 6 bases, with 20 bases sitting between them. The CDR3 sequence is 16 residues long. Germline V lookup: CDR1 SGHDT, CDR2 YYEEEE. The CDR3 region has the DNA TGTGCCAGCAGCGACCGGCGGGCGGGCTTGGGTCAGCCCCAGCATTTT. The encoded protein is CASSDRRAGLGQPQHF.

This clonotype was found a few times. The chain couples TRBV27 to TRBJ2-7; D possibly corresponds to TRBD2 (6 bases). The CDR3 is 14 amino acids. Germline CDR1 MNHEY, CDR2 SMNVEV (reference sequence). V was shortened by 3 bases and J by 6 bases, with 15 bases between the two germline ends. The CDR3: CASSLSREDGEQYF. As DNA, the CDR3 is TGTGCCAGCAGTTTGTCTAGGGAGGACGGCGAGCAGTACTTC.

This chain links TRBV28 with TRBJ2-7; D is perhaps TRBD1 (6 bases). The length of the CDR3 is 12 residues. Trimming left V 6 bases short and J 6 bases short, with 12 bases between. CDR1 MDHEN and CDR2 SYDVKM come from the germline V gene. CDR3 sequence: CASSKQGLEQYF. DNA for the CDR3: TGTGCCAGCAGCAAACAGGGTCTCGAGCAGTACTTC.

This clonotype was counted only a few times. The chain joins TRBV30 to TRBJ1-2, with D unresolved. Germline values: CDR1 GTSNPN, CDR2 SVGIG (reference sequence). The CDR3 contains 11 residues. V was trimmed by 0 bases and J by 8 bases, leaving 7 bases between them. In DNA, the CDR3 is TGTGCCTGGAGTGTAATGAGGGGCTACACCTTC. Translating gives CAWSVMRGYTF.

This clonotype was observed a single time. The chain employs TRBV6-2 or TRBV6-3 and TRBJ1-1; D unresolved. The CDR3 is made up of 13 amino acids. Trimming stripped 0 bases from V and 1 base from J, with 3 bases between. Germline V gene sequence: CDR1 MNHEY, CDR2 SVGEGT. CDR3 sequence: CASSYSQNTEAFF. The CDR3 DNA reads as TGTGCCAGCAGTTACTCGCAGAACACTGAAGCTTTCTTT.

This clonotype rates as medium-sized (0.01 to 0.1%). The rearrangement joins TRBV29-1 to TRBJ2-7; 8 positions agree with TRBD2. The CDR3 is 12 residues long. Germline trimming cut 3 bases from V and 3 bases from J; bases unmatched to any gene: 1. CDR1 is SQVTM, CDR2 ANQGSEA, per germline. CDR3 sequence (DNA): TGCAGCGTTGAGACTAGCGACTACGAGCAGTACTTC. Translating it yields CSVETSDYEQYF.

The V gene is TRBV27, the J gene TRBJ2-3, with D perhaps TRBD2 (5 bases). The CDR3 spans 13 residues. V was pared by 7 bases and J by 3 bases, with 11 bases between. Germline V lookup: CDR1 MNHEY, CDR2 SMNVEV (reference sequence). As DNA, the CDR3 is TGTGCCAGCACCACCGGAGGTACAGATACGCAGTATTTT. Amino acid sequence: CASTTGGTDTQYF.

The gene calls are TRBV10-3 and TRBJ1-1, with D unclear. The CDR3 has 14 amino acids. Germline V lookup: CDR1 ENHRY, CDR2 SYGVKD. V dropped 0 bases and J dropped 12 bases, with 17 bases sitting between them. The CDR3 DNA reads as TGTGCCATCAGTGAGTCTGACTCGTCGAAGAAAACTTTCTTT. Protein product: CAISESDSSKKTFF.

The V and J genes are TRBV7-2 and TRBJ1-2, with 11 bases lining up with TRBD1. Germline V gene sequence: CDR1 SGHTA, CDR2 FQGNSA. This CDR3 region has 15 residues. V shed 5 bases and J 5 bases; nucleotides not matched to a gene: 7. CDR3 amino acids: CASSRPDRGLYGYTF. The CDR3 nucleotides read TGTGCCAGCAGCCGACCGGACAGGGGGCTTTATGGCTACACCTTC.

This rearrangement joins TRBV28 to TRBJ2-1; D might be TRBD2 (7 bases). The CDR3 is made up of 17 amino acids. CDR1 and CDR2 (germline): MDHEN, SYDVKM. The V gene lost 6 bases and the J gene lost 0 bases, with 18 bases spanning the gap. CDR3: CASSPIEGGGSYNEQFF. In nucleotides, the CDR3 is TGTGCCAGCAGCCCTATAGAAGGGGGGGGCTCCTACAATGAGCAGTTCTTC. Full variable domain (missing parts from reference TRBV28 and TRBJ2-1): DVKVTQSSRYLVKRTGEKVFLECVQDMDHENMFWYRQDPGLGLRLIYFSYDVKMKEKGDIPEGYSVSREKKERFSLILESASTNQTSMYLCASSPIEGGGSYNEQFFGPGTRLTVL.